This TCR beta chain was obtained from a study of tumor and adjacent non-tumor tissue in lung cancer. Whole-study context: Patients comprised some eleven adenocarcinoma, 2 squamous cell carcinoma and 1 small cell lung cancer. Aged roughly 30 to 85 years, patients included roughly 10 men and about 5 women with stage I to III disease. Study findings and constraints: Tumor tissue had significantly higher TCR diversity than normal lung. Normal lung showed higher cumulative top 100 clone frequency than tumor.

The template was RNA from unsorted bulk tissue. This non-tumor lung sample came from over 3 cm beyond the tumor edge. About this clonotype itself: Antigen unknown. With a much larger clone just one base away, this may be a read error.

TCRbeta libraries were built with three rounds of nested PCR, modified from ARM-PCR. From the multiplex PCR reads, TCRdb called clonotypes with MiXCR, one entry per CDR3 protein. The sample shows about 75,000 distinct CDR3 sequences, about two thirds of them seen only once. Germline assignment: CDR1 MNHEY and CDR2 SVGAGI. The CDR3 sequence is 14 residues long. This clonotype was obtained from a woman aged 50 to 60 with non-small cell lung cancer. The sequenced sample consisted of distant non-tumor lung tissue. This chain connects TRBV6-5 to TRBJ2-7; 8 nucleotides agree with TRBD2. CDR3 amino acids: CVSSPTSETYEQYF. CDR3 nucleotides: TGTGTCAGCAGTCCGACTAGCGAAACCTACGAGCAGTACTTC.